The rows below give T cell receptor beta chains drawn from one sample of a study of shared clonotypes between healthy human individuals. The repertoire was sequenced with immunoSEQ multiplex PCR; TCRdb's copy has only in-frame clones and lacks some. The sample contains millions of clones, about 95% of which appear only once. Sequenced: naive CD8+ T cells sorted from blood. The origin of the receptors is a man younger than 35 in good health. Each CDR3 is given with its conserved first and last residue. Fields, in order: D gene, V gene, clone size, J gene, CDR3 protein, CDR3 DNA. D genes are given only for firm matches. Expanded clones get a size class; other rows say once, few or many, or leave the size out.

>-|TRBV7-9|once|TRBJ2-7
CASEGQGGYEQYF
TGTGCCTCGGAAGGGCAGGGGGGGTACGAGCAGTACTTC
>TRBD2|TRBV27|-|TRBJ2-5
CATKEVAGSDETQYF
TGTGCCACCAAAGAGGTAGCGGGAAGTGACGAGACCCAGTACTTC
>TRBD1|TRBV27|-|TRBJ1-1
CASSSPGQGAEEAFF
TGTGCCAGCAGTTCGCCGGGACAGGGGGCCGAGGAAGCTTTCTTT
>-|TRBV4-1|-|TRBJ2-1
CASSQNPPLYNEQFF
TGCGCCAGCAGCCAAAACCCGCCCTTATACAATGAGCAGTTCTTC
>-|TRBV6-1|once|TRBJ1-1
CASSGDPDRWNTEAFF
TGTGCCAGCAGTGGAGACCCCGACAGGTGGAACACTGAAGCTTTCTTT
>-|TRBV7-9|few|TRBJ2-7
CASSSLGGQSYEQYF
TGTGCCAGCAGCTCGCTCGGGGGACAGTCCTACGAGCAGTACTTC
>TRBD2|TRBV27|-|TRBJ2-3
CASSVTSGGVDTQYF
TGTGCCAGCAGTGTAACTAGCGGGGGGGTGGATACGCAGTATTTT
>-|TRBV19|-|TRBJ2-3
CASSDYIGTDTQYF
TGTGCCAGTAGCGACTATATCGGCACAGATACGCAGTATTTT
>-|TRBV27|-|TRBJ2-7
CASSSRGFDEQYF
TGTGCCAGCAGTAGCAGGGGATTCGACGAGCAGTACTTC
>TRBD1|TRBV4-1|-|TRBJ2-2
CASSQGQVTGELFF
TGCGCCAGCAGCCAGGGACAGGTGACCGGGGAGCTGTTTTTT
>-|TRBV14|-|TRBJ1-1
CASSGEGRAEAFF
TGTGCCAGCAGTGGGGAAGGGCGGGCTGAAGCTTTCTTT
>-|TRBV10-3|once|TRBJ2-5
CAISGGIVGETQYF
TGTGCCATCAGTGGGGGGATCGTAGGAGAGACCCAGTACTTC
>TRBD2|TRBV2|-|TRBJ2-3
CASRRGASGFTDTQYF
TGTGCCAGCCGCCGCGGGGCTAGCGGATTCACAGATACGCAGTATTTT
>TRBD1|TRBV6-5|-|TRBJ2-5
CASSRGQGGETQYF
TGTGCCAGCAGTAGAGGACAGGGTGGGGAGACCCAGTACTTC
>-|TRBV11-2|-|TRBJ1-2
CASSLVTPGVIPYF
TGTGCCAGCAGCTTAGTCACTCCGGGGGTGATCCCCTATTTC
>-|TRBV6-6|-|TRBJ2-7
CASSSDNYEQYF
TGTGCCAGCAGCTCGGACAACTACGAGCAGTACTTC
>-|TRBV4-1|-|TRBJ2-2
CASSQVFISNTGELFF
TGCGCCAGCAGCCAAGTGTTCATAAGTAACACCGGGGAGCTGTTTTTT
>TRBD1|TRBV7-6|-|TRBJ1-3
CASSLRTGGNTIYF
TGTGCCAGCAGCTTACGGACAGGAGGAAACACCATATATTTT
>-|TRBV27|-|TRBJ2-5
CASSLDFLNPQYF
TGTGCCAGCAGTTTAGACTTCCTAAACCCACAGTACTTC
>-|TRBV7-9|once|TRBJ2-7
CASSYGDFEQYF
TGTGCCAGCAGCTACGGGGACTTCGAGCAGTACTTC
>TRBD1|TRBV10-1|-|TRBJ2-3
CASSLFGTGSTDTQYF
TGCGCCAGCAGTCTCTTTGGGACAGGGTCCACAGATACGCAGTATTTT
>-|TRBV5-1|-|TRBJ1-1
CASSLEVGPGVIDEAFF
TGCGCCAGCAGCTTGGAGGTGGGGCCTGGGGTCATCGATGAAGCTTTCTTT
>TRBD2|TRBV19|-|TRBJ2-2
CASSWTSAGTGELFF
TGTGCCAGTAGTTGGACTAGCGCCGGGACCGGGGAGCTGTTTTTT
>-|TRBV13|once|TRBJ2-6
CASAGANVLTF
TGTGCCAGCGCTGGGGCCAACGTCCTGACTTTC